This T cell receptor beta chain was identified during a study of regulatory T cells in long-lasting Graves disease. Study-wide points: Limited sample numbers may have lowered accuracy.

Library construction for TCR beta used iRepertoire HTBI primers and Arm-PCR of CDR3 regions. TCRdb reprocessed the multiplex PCR reads with MiXCR, giving one entry per CDR3 protein. The sample consists of about 540,000 distinct CDR3 sequences, roughly 12% of them appearing once. At least ten counts were recorded for this clonotype. Its antigen is unidentified. Sample time point: newly diagnosed GD, antithyroid drugs for less than 3 months. The TCR library used RNA extracted from PBMCs. The CDR3 runs 15 residues. Trimming removed 4 bases from V and 3 bases from J; junction bases left unmatched: 1. Germline V gene data show CDR1 as KGHDR and CDR2 as SFDVKD. The data were also submitted as part of a second study, on T cells in Graves' hyperthyroidism and ophthalmopathy.

The sample here was peripheral blood mononuclear cells (PBMCs), taken at new diagnosis, from a patient treated with antithyroid drugs. The receptor's source is a man aged 25-45 years with Graves disease. The chain uses TRBV24-1 and TRBJ1-5; 11 bases are a match to TRBD1. The CDR3 nucleotides are TGTGCCACCAGTGAGGGACAGGGGGACAATCAGCCCCAGCATTTT. Protein product: CATSEGQGDNQPQHF.